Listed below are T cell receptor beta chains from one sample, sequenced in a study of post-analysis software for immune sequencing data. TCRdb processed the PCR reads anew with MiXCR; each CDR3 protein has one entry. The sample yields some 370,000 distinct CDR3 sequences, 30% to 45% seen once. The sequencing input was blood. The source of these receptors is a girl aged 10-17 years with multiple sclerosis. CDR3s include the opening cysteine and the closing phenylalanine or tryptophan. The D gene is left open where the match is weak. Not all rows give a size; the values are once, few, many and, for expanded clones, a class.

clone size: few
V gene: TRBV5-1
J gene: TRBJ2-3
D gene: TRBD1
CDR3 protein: CASSSTGNVADTQYF
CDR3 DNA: TGCGCCAGCAGCTCGACAGGGAACGTCGCAGATACGCAGTATTTT

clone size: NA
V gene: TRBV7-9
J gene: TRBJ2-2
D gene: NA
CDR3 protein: CASSVKRSRTGELFF
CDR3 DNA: TGTGCCAGCAGCGTCAAGCGGTCCCGCACCGGGGAGCTGTTTTTT

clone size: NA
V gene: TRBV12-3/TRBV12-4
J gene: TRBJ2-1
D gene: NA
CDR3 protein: CASTREHNEQFF
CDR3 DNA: TGTGCCAGCACCAGGGAACACAATGAGCAGTTCTTC

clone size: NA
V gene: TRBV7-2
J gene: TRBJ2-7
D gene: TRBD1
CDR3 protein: CASSLDRQGGAEQYF
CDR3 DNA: TGTGCCAGCAGCTTAGATAGACAGGGGGGGGCCGAGCAGTACTTC

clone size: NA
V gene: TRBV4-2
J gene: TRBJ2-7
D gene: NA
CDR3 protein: CASGPQGISYEQYF
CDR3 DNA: TGTGCCAGCGGACCTCAGGGGATTTCCTACGAGCAGTACTTC

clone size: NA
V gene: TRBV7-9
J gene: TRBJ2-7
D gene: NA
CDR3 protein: CASSFGSLTGRYEQYF
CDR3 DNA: TGTGCCAGCAGCTTTGGGTCCCTTACCGGGCGATACGAGCAGTACTTC

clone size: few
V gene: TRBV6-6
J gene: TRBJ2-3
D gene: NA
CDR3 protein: CASRLTGSTDTQYF
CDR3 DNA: TGTGCCAGCAGGCTGACGGGGAGCACAGATACGCAGTATTTT

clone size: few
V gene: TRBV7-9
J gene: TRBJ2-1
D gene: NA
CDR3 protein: CASSSWGGDEQFF
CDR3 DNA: TGTGCCAGCAGCTCTTGGGGGGGCGATGAGCAGTTCTTC

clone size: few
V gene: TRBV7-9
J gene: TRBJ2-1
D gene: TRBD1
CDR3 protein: CASRPPGQGSNEQFF
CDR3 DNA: TGTGCCAGCAGACCTCCGGGACAGGGCTCCAATGAGCAGTTCTTC

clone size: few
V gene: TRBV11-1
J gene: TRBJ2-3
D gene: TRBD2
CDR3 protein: CASSQGLAGVSTDTQYF
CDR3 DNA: TGTGCCAGCAGCCAGGGACTAGCGGGGGTTAGCACAGATACGCAGTATTTT

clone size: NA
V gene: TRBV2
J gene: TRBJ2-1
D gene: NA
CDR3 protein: CASSEAYLPQGLNEQFF
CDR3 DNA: TGTGCCAGCAGTGAAGCATACCTTCCCCAGGGATTAAATGAGCAGTTCTTC